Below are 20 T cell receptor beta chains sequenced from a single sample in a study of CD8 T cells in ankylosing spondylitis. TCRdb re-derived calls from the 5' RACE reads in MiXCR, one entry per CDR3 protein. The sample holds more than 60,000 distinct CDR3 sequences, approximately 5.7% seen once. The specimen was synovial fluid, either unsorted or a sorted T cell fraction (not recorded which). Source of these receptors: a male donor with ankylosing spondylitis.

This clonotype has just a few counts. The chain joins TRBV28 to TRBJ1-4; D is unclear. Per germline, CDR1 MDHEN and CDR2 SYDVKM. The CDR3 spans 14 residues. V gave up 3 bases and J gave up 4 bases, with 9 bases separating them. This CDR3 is CASSFGFFNEKLFF. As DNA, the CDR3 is TGTGCCAGCAGTTTTGGGTTCTTTAATGAAAAACTGTTTTTT.

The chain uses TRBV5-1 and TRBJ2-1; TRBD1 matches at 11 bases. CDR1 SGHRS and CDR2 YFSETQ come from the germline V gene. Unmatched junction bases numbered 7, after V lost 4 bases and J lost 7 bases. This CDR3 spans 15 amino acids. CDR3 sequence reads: CASSLGQGVANEQFF. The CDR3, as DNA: TGCGCCAGCAGCCTGGGACAGGGGGTAGCGAATGAGCAGTTCTTC.

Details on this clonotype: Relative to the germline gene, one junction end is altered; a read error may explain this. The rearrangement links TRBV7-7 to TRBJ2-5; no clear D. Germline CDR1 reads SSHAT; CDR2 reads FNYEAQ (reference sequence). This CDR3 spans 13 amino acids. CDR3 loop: CASSLGIQETQYF. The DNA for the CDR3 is TGTGCTAGCAGCTTGGGGATCCAAGAGACCCAGTACTTC.

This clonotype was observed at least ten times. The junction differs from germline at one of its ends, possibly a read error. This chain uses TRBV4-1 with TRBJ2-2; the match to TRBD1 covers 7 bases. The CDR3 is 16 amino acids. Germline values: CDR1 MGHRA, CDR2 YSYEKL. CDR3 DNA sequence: TGCGCCAGCAACCAAATAGACAGGGCGAAGACCGGGGAGCTGTTTTTT. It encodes CASNQIDRAKTGELFF.

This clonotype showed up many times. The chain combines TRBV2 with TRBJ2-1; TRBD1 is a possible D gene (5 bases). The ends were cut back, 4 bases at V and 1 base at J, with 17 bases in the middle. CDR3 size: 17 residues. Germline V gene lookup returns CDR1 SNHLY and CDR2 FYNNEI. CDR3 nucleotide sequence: TGTGCCAGCAGTGCACCCCAGGGTTTTATGTCCTACAATGAGCAGTTCTTC. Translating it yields CASSAPQGFMSYNEQFF.

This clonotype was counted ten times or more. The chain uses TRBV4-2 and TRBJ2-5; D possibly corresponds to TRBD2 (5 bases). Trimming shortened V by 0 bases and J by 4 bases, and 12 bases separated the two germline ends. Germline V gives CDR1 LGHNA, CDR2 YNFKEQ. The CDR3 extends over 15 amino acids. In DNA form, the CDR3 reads TGTGCCAGCAGCCAAGATCCGGGGTTTGCAGAGACCCAGTACTTC. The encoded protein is CASSQDPGFAETQYF.

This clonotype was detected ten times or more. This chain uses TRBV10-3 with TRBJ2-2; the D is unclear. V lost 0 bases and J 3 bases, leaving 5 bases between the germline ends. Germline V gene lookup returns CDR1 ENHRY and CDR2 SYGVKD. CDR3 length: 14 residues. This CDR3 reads CAISESADTGELFF. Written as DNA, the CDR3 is TGTGCCATCAGTGAGTCGGCGGACACCGGGGAGCTGTTTTTT.

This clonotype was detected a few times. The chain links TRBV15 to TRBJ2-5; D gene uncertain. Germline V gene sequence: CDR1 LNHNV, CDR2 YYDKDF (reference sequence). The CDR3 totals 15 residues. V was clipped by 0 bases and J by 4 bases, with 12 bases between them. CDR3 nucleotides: TGTGCCACCAGCAGAGATCTGGGTCCCTTAGAGACCCAGTACTTC. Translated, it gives CATSRDLGPLETQYF.

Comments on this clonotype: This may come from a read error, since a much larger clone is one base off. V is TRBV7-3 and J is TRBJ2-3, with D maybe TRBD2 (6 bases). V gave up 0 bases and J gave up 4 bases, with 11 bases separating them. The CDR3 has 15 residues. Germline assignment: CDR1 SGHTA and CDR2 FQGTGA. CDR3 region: CASSLTRRGPDTQYF. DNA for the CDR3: TGTGCCAGCAGCTTAACCAGGCGGGGCCCAGATACGCAGTATTTT.

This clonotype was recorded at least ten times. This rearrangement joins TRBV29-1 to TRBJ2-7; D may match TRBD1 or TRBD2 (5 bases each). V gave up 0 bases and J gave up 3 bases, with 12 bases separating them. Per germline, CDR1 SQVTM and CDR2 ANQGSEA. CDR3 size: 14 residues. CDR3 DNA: TGCAGCGTTGAAGACGGGACCCACCTCTACGAGCAGTACTTC. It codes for CSVEDGTHLYEQYF.

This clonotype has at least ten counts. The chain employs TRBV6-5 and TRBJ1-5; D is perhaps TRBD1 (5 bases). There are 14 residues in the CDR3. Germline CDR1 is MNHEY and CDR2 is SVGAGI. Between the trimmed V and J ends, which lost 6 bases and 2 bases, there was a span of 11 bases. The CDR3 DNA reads TGTGCCAGCAGGGGGGGAGGTGGCAATCAGCCCCAGCATTTT. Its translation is CASRGGGGNQPQHF.

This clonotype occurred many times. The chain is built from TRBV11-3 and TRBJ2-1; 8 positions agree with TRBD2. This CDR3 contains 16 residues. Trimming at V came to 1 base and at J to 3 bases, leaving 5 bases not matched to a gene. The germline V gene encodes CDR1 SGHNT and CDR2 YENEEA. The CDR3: CASSLGLAGVYNEQFF. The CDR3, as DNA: TGTGCCAGCAGCTTAGGGCTAGCGGGTGTCTACAATGAGCAGTTCTTC.

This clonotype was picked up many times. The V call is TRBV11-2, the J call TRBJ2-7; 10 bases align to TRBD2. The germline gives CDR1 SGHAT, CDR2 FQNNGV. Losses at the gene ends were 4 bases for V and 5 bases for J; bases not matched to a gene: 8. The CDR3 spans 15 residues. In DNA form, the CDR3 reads TGTGCCAGCAGCTCATTAAGCGGGAGGGCTCACGAGCAGTACTTC. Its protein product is CASSSLSGRAHEQYF.

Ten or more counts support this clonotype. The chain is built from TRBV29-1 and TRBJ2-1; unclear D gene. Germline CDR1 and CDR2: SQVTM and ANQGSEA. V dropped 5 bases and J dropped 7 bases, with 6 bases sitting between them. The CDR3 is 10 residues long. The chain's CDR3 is CSVPGNEQFF. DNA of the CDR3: TGCAGCGTTCCCGGGAATGAGCAGTTCTTC.

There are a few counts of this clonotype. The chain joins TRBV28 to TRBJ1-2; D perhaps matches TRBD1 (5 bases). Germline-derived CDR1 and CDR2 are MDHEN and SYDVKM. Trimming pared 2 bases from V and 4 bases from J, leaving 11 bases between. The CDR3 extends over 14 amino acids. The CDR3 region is CASSLTGALYGYTF. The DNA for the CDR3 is TGTGCCAGCAGTTTAACAGGTGCGCTCTATGGCTACACCTTC.

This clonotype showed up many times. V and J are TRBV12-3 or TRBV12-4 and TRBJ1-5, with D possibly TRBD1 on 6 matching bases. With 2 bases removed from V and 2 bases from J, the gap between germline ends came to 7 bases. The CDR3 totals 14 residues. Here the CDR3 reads CASSLNRGNQPQHF. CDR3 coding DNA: TGTGCCAGCAGTTTAAACAGGGGCAATCAGCCCCAGCATTTT.

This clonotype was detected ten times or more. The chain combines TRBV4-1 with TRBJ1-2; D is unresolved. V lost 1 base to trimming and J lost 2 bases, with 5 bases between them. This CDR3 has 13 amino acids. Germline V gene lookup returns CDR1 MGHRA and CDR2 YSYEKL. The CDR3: CASSQVPNYGYTF. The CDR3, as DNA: TGCGCCAGCAGCCAAGTTCCGAACTATGGCTACACCTTC.

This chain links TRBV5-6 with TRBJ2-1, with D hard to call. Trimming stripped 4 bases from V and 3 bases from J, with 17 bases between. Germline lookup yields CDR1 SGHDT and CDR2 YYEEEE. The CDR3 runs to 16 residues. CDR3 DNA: TGTGCCAGCAGCCTGGAGACTGGCGGATACTACAATGAGCAGTTCTTC. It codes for CASSLETGGYYNEQFF.

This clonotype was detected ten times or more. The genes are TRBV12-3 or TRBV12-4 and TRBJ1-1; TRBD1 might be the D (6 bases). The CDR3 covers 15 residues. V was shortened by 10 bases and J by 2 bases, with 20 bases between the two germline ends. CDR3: CATCLGAKENTEAFF. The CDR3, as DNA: TGTGCCACCTGCCTGGGGGCCAAGGAAAACACTGAAGCTTTCTTT.

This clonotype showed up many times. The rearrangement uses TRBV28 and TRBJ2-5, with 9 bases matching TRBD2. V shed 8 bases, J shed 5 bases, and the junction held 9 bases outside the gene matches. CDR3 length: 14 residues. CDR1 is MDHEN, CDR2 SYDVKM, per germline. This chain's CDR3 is CASLLAGATETQYF. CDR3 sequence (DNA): TGTGCCAGCCTTTTAGCGGGAGCAACGGAGACCCAGTACTTC. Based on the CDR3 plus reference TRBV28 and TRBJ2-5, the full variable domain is DVKVTQSSRYLVKRTGEKVFLECVQDMDHENMFWYRQDPGLGLRLIYFSYDVKMKEKGDIPEGYSVSREKKERFSLILESASTNQTSMYLCASLLAGATETQYFGPGTRLLVL.